This TCR beta chain emerged from a study of control samples from healthy donors and cancer patients. Method: immunoSEQ multiplex PCR; TCRdb's copy keeps in-frame clones and lacks some. Counted here are 100,000 to 120,000 clones, roughly 90% occurring once; the ten biggest clones make up around 3.9%. In germline, CDR1 is LNHDA, CDR2 SQIVND (reference sequence). The CDR3 loop spans 14 amino acids. V lost 7 bases and J lost 5; bases outside the gene matches: 6. This clonotype originated in a woman in her sixties with lung cancer. Sequencing was carried out using PBMCs. The V and J genes are TRBV19 and TRBJ1-5; 9 bases agree with TRBD1. The CDR3 DNA reads as TGTGCCAGTAACGCCGGGACAGGGTATCAGCCCCAGCATTTT. Translating it yields CASNAGTGYQPQHF.